This TCR beta chain was observed in a study of neurological immune-mediated disorders. On the study more broadly: About 90% of the roughly 34 multiple sclerosis patients had relapsing-remitting disease; 3 had secondary progressive. Study results and caveats: It was HTLV-1-associated myelopathy that showed the most TCR clonal expansion, while multiple sclerosis showed the least, falling below healthy controls.

The unsorted libraries had their origin in 2 million PBMCs stored at -80 C. This clonotype has at least ten counts. Its antigen is not known. The team produced cDNA through 5'RACE using 10-nucleotide random UMIs. One entry per CDR3 protein, called by TCRdb with MiXCR from the 5' RACE reads. The table shows more than 45,000 distinct CDR3 sequences, with roughly 3.5% occurring only once. Trimming removed 3 bases from V and 3 bases from J, with 12 bases in between. The germline V gene encodes CDR1 MNHEY and CDR2 SMNVEV (reference sequence). There are 15 residues in the CDR3. This clonotype was sampled from a young man with multiple sclerosis. The chain combines TRBV27 with TRBJ2-1; TRBD2 is a possible D gene (6 bases). Source material: PBMCs. The CDR3 sequence: CASSLMGGSYNEQFF. The CDR3 DNA is TGTGCCAGCAGTTTGATGGGGGGAAGCTACAATGAGCAGTTCTTC.